Below, 13 T cell receptor beta chains from the same sample are listed, as sequenced in a study of T cells in pancreatic ductal adenocarcinoma. Assay: immunoSEQ multiplex PCR; the TCRdb copy retains only in-frame clones and omits some. The data show under 30,000 clones, more than 80% seen once. Selected pancreatic ductal adenocarcinoma patients had undergone surgery without neoadjuvant therapy. Sample: PBMCs. The receptors come from a human donor with pancreatic ductal adenocarcinoma.

V and J are TRBV7-8 and TRBJ2-7, with D maybe TRBD2 (6 bases). Germline V CDR1 and CDR2: SGHVS, FQNEAQ. Trimming removed 2 bases at V and 0 bases at J, with 14 bases between. CDR3 length: 16 residues. The CDR3 sequence is CASSLLFDGSSYEQYF. The CDR3 DNA reads as TGTGCCAGCAGCTTACTTTTCGACGGGAGCTCCTACGAGCAGTACTTC.

This chain joins TRBV6-6 and TRBJ1-5, with D unresolved. The CDR3 sequence is 15 residues long. The V gene's germline CDR1 is MNHNY and CDR2 SVGAGI (reference sequence). V lost 6 bases, J lost 3 bases, and 15 bases lay in between. CDR3 protein: CASRRDPNTNQPQHF. CDR3 bases: TGTGCCAGCAGAAGGGATCCCAATACCAATCAGCCCCAGCATTTT.

This chain links TRBV4-3 with TRBJ2-2, with D possibly matching TRBD2 (5 bases). The CDR3 is 16 amino acids. Germline CDR1 is LGHNA and CDR2 is YSLEER. V was trimmed by 1 base and J by 8 bases, leaving 17 bases between them. In nucleotides, the CDR3 is TGCGCCAGCAGCCAAGTGGGAGACTACCCTAGAGGGGAGCTGTTTTTT. Translation: CASSQVGDYPRGELFF.

The rearrangement uses TRBV19 and TRBJ2-6, with 8 bases matching TRBD1. This CDR3 region has 17 residues. Germline values: CDR1 LNHDA, CDR2 SQIVND (reference sequence). Trimming took 3 bases from V and 4 from J; bases not matched to a gene: 8. The CDR3 nucleotides read TGTGCCAGTAGTATTTGGGGCAGGGGGCAAGGGGCCAACGTCCTGACTTTC. Its translation: CASSIWGRGQGANVLTF.

The rearrangement joins TRBV5-6 to TRBJ1-2, with a possible D match to TRBD1 (5 bases). V lost 4 bases and J 5 bases, leaving 12 bases between the germline ends. The CDR3 extends over 13 amino acids. Looked up from germline, CDR1 is SGHDT and CDR2 is YYEEEE. The CDR3 sequence: CASSIDGAYGYTF. The CDR3 coding sequence is TGTGCCAGCAGCATCGACGGGGCGTATGGCTACACCTTC.

The J gene is TRBJ2-2, the V gene TRBV18; 7 bases align to TRBD2. Germline loops: CDR1 KGHSH, CDR2 LQKENI. This CDR3 is 17 amino acids long. Trimming cost V 0 bases and J 2 bases; bases outside gene matches: 6. The CDR3 loop reads CASSPPASGGNTGELFF. The CDR3 coding sequence is TGTGCCAGCTCACCACCGGCTAGCGGAGGCAACACCGGGGAGCTGTTTTTT.

The chain carries TRBV12-5 and TRBJ2-1; a weak D match, TRBD2 (6 bases). The length of the CDR3 is 14 residues. With 6 bases removed from V and 3 bases from J, the gap between germline ends came to 12 bases. In germline, CDR1 is LGHNT, CDR2 FRNRAP. CDR3 DNA sequence: TGTGCTAGTGGCCTAGGGGACTTCTACAATGAGCAGTTCTTC. Translating it yields CASGLGDFYNEQFF.

J is TRBJ1-2 and V is TRBV5-6; weak D call: TRBD1 (6 bases). The CDR3 spans 15 residues. Germline V gives CDR1 SGHDT, CDR2 YYEEEE. V dropped 2 bases and J dropped 3 bases, with 14 bases sitting between them. CDR3 coding DNA: TGTGCCAGCAGCTTTCGCACAGGGAGGTACTATGGCTACACCTTC. This encodes CASSFRTGRYYGYTF.

This rearrangement joins TRBV2 to TRBJ2-3; 10 bases are a match to TRBD2. The germline CDR1 and CDR2 sequences are SNHLY and FYNNEI. The junction had 10 bases not matched to a gene; V was cut back by 6 bases and J by 1 base. The CDR3 contains 17 residues. The CDR3 is CASRDPSLAGGTDTQYF. The CDR3 DNA is TGTGCCAGCAGGGACCCATCCCTAGCGGGAGGCACAGATACGCAGTATTTT.

The chain employs TRBV27 and TRBJ2-3; D gene ambiguous. With 2 bases removed from V and 1 base from J, the gap between germline ends came to 7 bases. Germline values: CDR1 MNHEY, CDR2 SMNVEV (reference sequence). There are 14 residues in the CDR3. CDR3 nucleotide sequence: TGTGCCAGCAGTTTAATTGAGGGCACAGATACGCAGTATTTT. It encodes CASSLIEGTDTQYF.

The chain couples TRBV5-1 to TRBJ1-2; no firm D call. The V and J ends lost 1 base and 5 bases respectively, with 9 bases between them. Per the germline V gene, CDR1 is SGHRS and CDR2 is YFSETQ. This CDR3 is 13 amino acids long. CDR3 residues: CASSLSTQYGYTF. The CDR3 nucleotides are TGCGCCAGCAGCTTGTCAACACAATATGGCTACACCTTC.

V usage is TRBV6-6 and J usage is TRBJ1-4; no clear D gene. V lost 6 bases, J lost 3 bases, and 14 bases lay in between. The CDR3 runs to 15 residues. Germline loops: CDR1 MNHNY, CDR2 SVGAGI (reference sequence). In nucleotides, the CDR3 is TGTGCCAGCAGCCGGGAGGGCAGGCCTAATGAAAAACTGTTTTTT. This encodes CASSREGRPNEKLFF.

The V gene is TRBV19, the J gene TRBJ1-2; D may be TRBD1 (6 bases). Germline V gives CDR1 LNHDA, CDR2 SQIVND (reference sequence). CDR3 length: 11 amino acids. Trimming pared 9 bases from V and 4 bases from J, leaving 9 bases between. The CDR3 region is CASGTTYGYTF. CDR3 coding DNA: TGTGCCAGCGGGACAACCTATGGCTACACCTTC.